A single sample is the source of the 8 T cell receptor beta chains below, sequenced in a study of naive and memory T cell subsets. The library had UMIs added by 3' ligation of an oligonucleotide to TCR cDNA. Four PCR rounds used nested alpha and beta constant region primers plus the SP2 primer. TCRdb re-called the UMI-ligation and nested PCR reads with MiXCR, one entry per CDR3 protein. The data contain around 24,000 distinct CDR3 sequences, around 5.2% of them singletons. The sequencing input was blood. All receptors derive from an adult in good health.

This clonotype was recorded many times. The J gene is TRBJ2-2, the V gene TRBV7-9; D gene uncertain. CDR3 size: 13 residues. Trimming took 2 bases from V and 4 from J, leaving 5 bases between them. CDR1 is SEHNR and CDR2 is FQNEAQ in the germline V gene (reference sequence). In nucleotides, the CDR3 is TGTGCCAGCAGCTTACTCCCCACCGGGGAGCTGTTTTTT. Encoded protein: CASSLLPTGELFF.

This clonotype appeared many times. V gene TRBV28 combines with J gene TRBJ2-7; 12 nucleotides align to TRBD2. Germline-derived CDR1 and CDR2 are MDHEN and SYDVKM. CDR3 length: 17 residues. J was trimmed by 4 bases and V by 6 bases; bases with no gene match: 13. CDR3 protein: CASSNGLLAGGFYEQYF. The CDR3 coding sequence is TGTGCCAGCAGCAATGGGCTACTAGCGGGAGGTTTTTACGAGCAGTACTTC.

The rearrangement uses TRBV7-2 and TRBJ1-4, with 7 bases that match TRBD1. Trimming took 2 bases from V and 9 from J; bases not matched to a gene: 9. The CDR3 length is 15 residues. Germline V gene lookup returns CDR1 SGHTA and CDR2 FQGNSA. The CDR3: CASSLFRQGGQKLFF. In DNA form, the CDR3 reads TGTGCCAGCAGCTTATTCCGACAGGGAGGGCAAAAACTGTTTTTT.

At least ten counts were recorded for this clonotype. The J gene is TRBJ1-1, the V gene TRBV19; D gene ambiguous. The V end was cut by 1 base, the J end by 4 bases, with 4 bases between. Germline CDR1 reads LNHDA; CDR2 reads SQIVND (reference sequence). This CDR3 contains 12 residues. The CDR3 DNA is TGTGCCAGTAGTATAGGGGTCACTGAAGCTTTCTTT. This sequence encodes CASSIGVTEAFF.

The sample holds many counts of this clonotype. The chain uses TRBV10-3 and TRBJ2-5, with D possibly being TRBD2 (5 bases). Looked up from germline, CDR1 is ENHRY and CDR2 is SYGVKD. CDR3 length: 14 residues. Trimming removed 5 bases at V and 5 bases at J, with 15 bases between. The CDR3 DNA sequence: TGTGCCATCAGTCCCGGGCCCGGGGTGGAGACCCAGTACTTC. This codes for CAISPGPGVETQYF.

This clonotype occurred many times. The chain links TRBV28 to TRBJ2-1, with 7 positions matching TRBD1. The CDR3 totals 15 residues. From germline, CDR1 is MDHEN and CDR2 SYDVKM. The trim removed 6 bases at V and 8 bases at J, leaving 13 bases unmatched. The CDR3: CASRSRDSFLDEQFF. The CDR3, as DNA: TGTGCCAGCAGATCCCGGGACAGCTTTTTGGATGAGCAGTTCTTC.

This clonotype was recorded many times. CDR3 sequence (DNA): TGTGCCAGCAGGACGGAGAGCTCCTACAATGAGCAGTTCTTC. Translating it yields CASRTESSYNEQFF. The chain couples TRBV27 to TRBJ2-1, with unresolved D. This CDR3 contains 14 residues. Germline values: CDR1 MNHEY, CDR2 SMNVEV (reference sequence). V lost 6 bases and J 0 bases, leaving 9 bases between the germline ends.

The chain couples TRBV19 to TRBJ1-1; perhaps TRBD1 as D (6 bases). V was cut by 4 bases and J by 1 base, with 13 bases left in between. The germline CDR1 and CDR2 sequences are LNHDA and SQIVND (reference sequence). The CDR3 sequence is 15 residues long. The DNA for the CDR3 is TGTGCCAGTAGTAAATGGGGGGCGGAGAACACTGAAGCTTTCTTT. Its translation: CASSKWGAENTEAFF.